Given below is one T cell receptor (beta chain) in context. Its recognized antigen is unknown. One base away there is no much larger clone; base qualities are not given. Reading from cysteine to phenylalanine, the CDR3 counts 17 amino acids. Only the CDR3 part of the read is kept: 51 bases, read in frame from the first base. V is clipped by 5 bases and J by 6 bases, and the sequence between their germline boundaries is 23 bases long. CDR1 and CDR2 are read off the germline V gene as MDHEN and SYDVKM. This sample was included in a study of T cells in tumors after PD-1 blockade (dated by TCRdb to between 2017 and 2020). Regarding the complete study: Patients with prior checkpoint blockade, systemic immunosuppressant use, or recent radiotherapy or other anti-cancer therapy within 4 weeks were excluded. A subset of patients also received ongoing daily vismodegib 150 mg during anti-PD-1 treatment. Clinical response was assessed using RECIST version 1.1. The study performed paired single-cell RNA and TCR sequencing on site-matched tumors from BCC or SCC patients before and after anti-PD-1 therapy. Pembrolizumab 200 mg every 3 weeks or cemiplimab 350 mg every 2 weeks was administered to patients. On average, tumor samples yielded more than 20,000 TCR templates (range roughly 500-99,264) and 6,041 unique clonotypes, roughly 20-fold deeper than single-cell TCR sequencing.

The sample's time point label, in plain terms: before anti-PD-1 therapy. Site-matched tumor biopsies were taken from the same primary tumor before and after PD-1 blockade. Genomic DNA extracted from tumor biopsies or peripheral blood was used for bulk TCRbeta sequencing, with input ranging from about 616 ng to 6,500 ng. To detect rare clonotypes with greater sensitivity than single-cell TCR sequencing, bulk TCRbeta sequencing was done on the leftover biopsy material. All patients had histologically proven advanced or metastatic basal or squamous cell carcinoma and were poor candidates for surgical resection. The squamous cell carcinoma cohort included a few patients who had serial tumor biopsies taken during anti-PD-1 treatment. Fresh biopsies came from the site of the primary tumor, and part of the tissue was kept in RNAlater for exome and bulk TCR sequencing. The immunoSEQ platform was used to carry out deep TCRbeta sequencing. On the study's bioinformatics: For further analysis, only productive rearrangements were exported out of the immunoSEQ Analyzer. A two-sided binomial test with a Bonferroni-corrected P below 0.01 was used to identify clones that significantly expanded or contracted between timepoints. Bulk TCRbeta clonotypes were assigned T cell phenotypes by matching to single-cell RNA+TCR-seq clones sharing the same TCRbeta sequence. Using bulk TCR sequencing data, clone enrichment in tumor was calculated by dividing a clone's tumor frequency by the same clone's PBMC frequency. TCRs were sorted with GLIPH into specificity groups, meaning clusters of distinct TCRs that share CDR3 motifs and likely recognize common antigens. TCRdb mirrors the immuneACCESS table, restricted to in-frame sequences. Some clones are absent from its copies; in checked studies, under half trace to an unresolved V gene, and the reason for the others is unknown. That table gives V, J and clone size, and the DNA gave D and trimming. Counted in this sample were 10,000 to 15,000 clones; around 63% of them appeared once. The ten largest clonotypes hold around a quarter of the sample.

On the study overall, not on this receptor specifically: Among expanded exhausted clones in squamous cell carcinoma, approximately 48% were novel, compared with about 30% of the other expanded CD8+ clones. Exhausted CD8+ clones expanded after therapy were found to be mostly novel clonotypes undetected pre-treatment, suggesting clonal replacement rather than reinvigoration of pre-existing clones. The source of novel T cell clones was not identified, and lymphoid organs or rare unexpanded clones within the tumor or the tumor periphery could be included among the possible sources. Clonal replacement appeared only between pre- and post-treatment samples, not between two pre-treatment samples, arguing against biopsy timing or location artifacts. Approximately 38% of tumor TCR clonotypes were found in blood, and some novel exhausted tumor clones appeared in pre-treatment blood, suggesting peripheral recruitment.

This specimen was tumor tissue, taken before anti-PD-1 treatment. The chain employs TRBV28 and TRBJ2-1, with a tentative D gene TRBD1 over 6 matching bases. This TCR came from a human donor with cutaneous squamous cell carcinoma. The CDR3 protein sequence reads: CASSPKTGFSSRNEQFF. At the DNA level, the sequence is TGTGCCAGCAGTCCGAAAACAGGGTTCTCCAGCCGCAATGAGCAGTTCTTC.